The rows below give T cell receptor beta chains drawn from one sample of a study of shared clonotypes between healthy human individuals. Repertoires were generated with immunoSEQ multiplex PCR, while TCRdb's copy carries only in-frame clones and drops some. The data contain about 1 million clones, about 76% of them singletons. Material for sequencing was memory CD4+ T cells sorted from blood. The receptors shown here come from a man between 18 and 29 years old in good health. Both conserved end residues are part of each CDR3. Each record gives: J gene, V gene, D gene, clone size, CDR3 DNA, CDR3 protein. A D gene is named only where the DNA matches it firmly. Only some rows state a clone size, as once, few, many or a class for expanded clones.

j_gene: TRBJ2-3; v_gene: TRBV6-1; d_gene: .; abundance: .; CDR3nt: TGTGCCAGCAGTGTTGGCCTGGGGGGACGCGTCGTACCCACAGATACGCAGTATTTT; CDR3aa: CASSVGLGGRVVPTDTQYF
j_gene: TRBJ1-1; v_gene: TRBV2; d_gene: .; abundance: .; CDR3nt: TGTGCCAGCAGATTACAGGGAAACAGTGGCACTGAAGCTTTCTTT; CDR3aa: CASRLQGNSGTEAFF
j_gene: TRBJ1-1; v_gene: TRBV11-2; d_gene: .; abundance: .; CDR3nt: TGTGCCAGCAGCTTAGGCCGGACTGAAGCTTTCTTT; CDR3aa: CASSLGRTEAFF
j_gene: TRBJ2-1; v_gene: TRBV7-2; d_gene: .; abundance: .; CDR3nt: TGTGCCAGCACCCCAAGGGGTCGATGGGTAGATGAGCAGTTCTTC; CDR3aa: CASTPRGRWVDEQFF
j_gene: TRBJ2-7; v_gene: TRBV27; d_gene: TRBD1; abundance: .; CDR3nt: TGTGCCAGCCGACAGGGGGCTGGGGAGCAGTACTTC; CDR3aa: CASRQGAGEQYF
j_gene: TRBJ2-1; v_gene: TRBV27; d_gene: TRBD1; abundance: .; CDR3nt: TGTGCCAGCAGTCTTACCGGGACAGGGAATAATGAGCAGTTCTTC; CDR3aa: CASSLTGTGNNEQFF
j_gene: TRBJ2-5; v_gene: TRBV5-1; d_gene: .; abundance: .; CDR3nt: TGCGCCAGCAGCCAATGGGACCAAGAGACCCAGTACTTC; CDR3aa: CASSQWDQETQYF
j_gene: TRBJ2-7; v_gene: TRBV7-2; d_gene: TRBD2; abundance: .; CDR3nt: TGTGCCAGCAGCTTAAACAGCGGGGGCTACGAGCAGTACTTC; CDR3aa: CASSLNSGGYEQYF
j_gene: TRBJ2-2; v_gene: TRBV25-1; d_gene: .; abundance: once; CDR3nt: TGTGCCAGCAGTGAATATTGGATTTCCCCCGGGGAGCTGTTTTTT; CDR3aa: CASSEYWISPGELFF
j_gene: TRBJ1-2; v_gene: TRBV6-5; d_gene: TRBD1; abundance: .; CDR3nt: TGTGCCAGCAGCCGAGGGGGCGGGAGCTATGGCTACACCTTC; CDR3aa: CASSRGGGSYGYTF
j_gene: TRBJ1-2; v_gene: TRBV7-2; d_gene: TRBD1; abundance: .; CDR3nt: TGTGCCAGCAGCTTAGCAAGAGGACAGGCCTATGGCTACACCTTC; CDR3aa: CASSLARGQAYGYTF
j_gene: TRBJ2-5; v_gene: TRBV18; d_gene: .; abundance: .; CDR3nt: TGTGCCAGCTCACGAGGCGGAGTCCAAGAGACCCAGTACTTC; CDR3aa: CASSRGGVQETQYF
j_gene: TRBJ1-6; v_gene: TRBV28; d_gene: .; abundance: .; CDR3nt: TGTGCCTCCTCAGCCGGGCCCTATTATAATTCACCCCTCCACTTT; CDR3aa: CASSAGPYYNSPLHF
j_gene: TRBJ1-2; v_gene: TRBV6-1; d_gene: .; abundance: .; CDR3nt: TGTGCCAGCAGCCCCTTGGGCGGAAACTATGGCTACACCTTC; CDR3aa: CASSPLGGNYGYTF
j_gene: TRBJ1-3; v_gene: TRBV5-1; d_gene: .; abundance: .; CDR3nt: TGCGCCAGCAGCTTGGACAGAACCCGAAACACCATATATTTT; CDR3aa: CASSLDRTRNTIYF
j_gene: TRBJ2-1; v_gene: TRBV19; d_gene: .; abundance: .; CDR3nt: TGTGCCAGTAGTACCCCTAGGACCAACAATGAGCAGTTCTTC; CDR3aa: CASSTPRTNNEQFF
j_gene: TRBJ1-1; v_gene: TRBV20-1; d_gene: .; abundance: .; CDR3nt: TGCAGCGGGCCCTCCAGCGGTGAAGCTTTCTTT; CDR3aa: CSGPSSGEAFF
j_gene: TRBJ1-2; v_gene: TRBV27; d_gene: .; abundance: many; CDR3nt: TGTGCCAGCTATCAGACAGGAGATGGCTACACCTTC; CDR3aa: CASYQTGDGYTF
j_gene: TRBJ2-7; v_gene: TRBV4-1; d_gene: .; abundance: .; CDR3nt: TGCGCCAGCAGCCAACATGGTGGCTTTAGTAACGAGCAGTACTTC; CDR3aa: CASSQHGGFSNEQYF
j_gene: TRBJ1-1; v_gene: TRBV5-1; d_gene: .; abundance: .; CDR3nt: TGCGCCAGCAGCTCGACGGGGGGGGCGAGCACTGAAGCTTTCTTT; CDR3aa: CASSSTGGASTEAFF
j_gene: TRBJ1-1; v_gene: TRBV6-1; d_gene: .; abundance: .; CDR3nt: TGTGCCAGCACAGGGGCGGGCAACACTGAAGCTTTCTTT; CDR3aa: CASTGAGNTEAFF
j_gene: TRBJ2-7; v_gene: TRBV5-5; d_gene: .; abundance: .; CDR3nt: TGTGCCAGCAGCTCGGGTGGGGCCCCAACCTACGAGCAGTACTTC; CDR3aa: CASSSGGAPTYEQYF
j_gene: TRBJ2-7; v_gene: TRBV19; d_gene: .; abundance: .; CDR3nt: TGTGCCAGTAGTGGGGGGACCCCCTACGAGCAGTACTTC; CDR3aa: CASSGGTPYEQYF
j_gene: TRBJ2-7; v_gene: TRBV27; d_gene: .; abundance: .; CDR3nt: TGTGCCAGCCCTAAGGCCGAGCAGTACTTC; CDR3aa: CASPKAEQYF
j_gene: TRBJ1-1; v_gene: TRBV19; d_gene: TRBD1; abundance: .; CDR3nt: TGTGCCAGTAGTACCTCGTGGACAGGACGTGAAGCTTTCTTT; CDR3aa: CASSTSWTGREAFF
j_gene: TRBJ2-3; v_gene: TRBV7-6; d_gene: TRBD2; abundance: .; CDR3nt: TGTGCCAGCAGCCCCTCTAGCGGGGGAAGGGATACGCAGTATTTT; CDR3aa: CASSPSSGGRDTQYF
j_gene: TRBJ1-2; v_gene: TRBV5-5; d_gene: .; abundance: .; CDR3nt: TGTGCCAGCAGCTTGTTGGCCTATGGCTACACCTTC; CDR3aa: CASSLLAYGYTF
j_gene: TRBJ1-1; v_gene: TRBV11-3; d_gene: .; abundance: .; CDR3nt: TGTGCCAGCAGCCAAGGGACGAACACTGAAGCTTTCTTT; CDR3aa: CASSQGTNTEAFF
j_gene: TRBJ2-5; v_gene: TRBV7-2; d_gene: .; abundance: many; CDR3nt: TGTGCCAGCAGCGCGAGCCTTTCCCAAGAGACCCAGTACTTC; CDR3aa: CASSASLSQETQYF
j_gene: TRBJ1-2; v_gene: TRBV9; d_gene: .; abundance: .; CDR3nt: TGTGCCAGCAGCGCTGAACTAACACGGGGGAGCGGCTACACCTTC; CDR3aa: CASSAELTRGSGYTF
j_gene: TRBJ2-5; v_gene: TRBV5-1; d_gene: TRBD1; abundance: .; CDR3nt: TGCGCCAGCAGCTTGGACCCAGGGGGCCAAGAGACCCAGTACTTC; CDR3aa: CASSLDPGGQETQYF
j_gene: TRBJ2-1; v_gene: TRBV19; d_gene: TRBD2; abundance: .; CDR3nt: TGTGCCAGTAGCCCTAGCGGGAGAGGGAATGAGCAGTTCTTC; CDR3aa: CASSPSGRGNEQFF
j_gene: TRBJ2-2; v_gene: TRBV7-9; d_gene: .; abundance: .; CDR3nt: TGTGCCAGCAGCTTAGATCTGTGGGCCGGGGAGCTGTTTTTT; CDR3aa: CASSLDLWAGELFF
j_gene: TRBJ1-3; v_gene: TRBV5-5; d_gene: .; abundance: once; CDR3nt: TGTGCCAGCAGTTCGACAGGTCTAAGCTCTGGAAACACCATATATTTT; CDR3aa: CASSSTGLSSGNTIYF
j_gene: TRBJ2-7; v_gene: TRBV7-9; d_gene: TRBD2; abundance: .; CDR3nt: TGTGCCAGCAGCCGTGGGGGGGGACCCTCCTACGAGCAGTACTTC; CDR3aa: CASSRGGGPSYEQYF
j_gene: TRBJ2-5; v_gene: TRBV11-3; d_gene: TRBD1; abundance: .; CDR3nt: TGTGCCAGCAGTCCAGGGGGCTCGGAGACCCAGTACTTC; CDR3aa: CASSPGGSETQYF
j_gene: TRBJ2-6; v_gene: TRBV10-1; d_gene: TRBD1; abundance: .; CDR3nt: TGCGCCAGCAGTCCCGGGACAGGGCTCCGGGGGGCCAACGTCCTGACTTTC; CDR3aa: CASSPGTGLRGANVLTF
j_gene: TRBJ2-7; v_gene: TRBV30; d_gene: .; abundance: .; CDR3nt: TGTGCCTGGAGTTCACCGGGAAGGGGTTACGAGCAGTACTTC; CDR3aa: CAWSSPGRGYEQYF
j_gene: TRBJ2-6; v_gene: TRBV15; d_gene: .; abundance: few; CDR3nt: TGTGCCACCAGCAGAGATATCGGGCCAACTGGGGCCAACGTCCTGACTTTC; CDR3aa: CATSRDIGPTGANVLTF
j_gene: TRBJ2-7; v_gene: TRBV10-3; d_gene: .; abundance: .; CDR3nt: TGTGCCATCAGTGAGTCCACCCTCTACGAGCAGTACTTC; CDR3aa: CAISESTLYEQYF
j_gene: TRBJ2-5; v_gene: TRBV18; d_gene: .; abundance: .; CDR3nt: TGTGCCAGCTCACCACCGGGCCGAGAGACCCAGTACTTC; CDR3aa: CASSPPGRETQYF
j_gene: TRBJ1-6; v_gene: TRBV14; d_gene: .; abundance: .; CDR3nt: TGTGCCAGCAGCCCGCGGGCCCCAGCCTCACCCCTCCACTTT; CDR3aa: CASSPRAPASPLHF
j_gene: TRBJ2-1; v_gene: TRBV5-1; d_gene: TRBD2; abundance: .; CDR3nt: TGCGCCAGCAGCTTGGCGGTTAGCGGGGACTACAATGAGCAGTTCTTC; CDR3aa: CASSLAVSGDYNEQFF
j_gene: TRBJ1-3; v_gene: TRBV9; d_gene: .; abundance: .; CDR3nt: TGTGCCAGCAGCGTGGGTTGGGAGTCTGGAAACACCATATATTTT; CDR3aa: CASSVGWESGNTIYF